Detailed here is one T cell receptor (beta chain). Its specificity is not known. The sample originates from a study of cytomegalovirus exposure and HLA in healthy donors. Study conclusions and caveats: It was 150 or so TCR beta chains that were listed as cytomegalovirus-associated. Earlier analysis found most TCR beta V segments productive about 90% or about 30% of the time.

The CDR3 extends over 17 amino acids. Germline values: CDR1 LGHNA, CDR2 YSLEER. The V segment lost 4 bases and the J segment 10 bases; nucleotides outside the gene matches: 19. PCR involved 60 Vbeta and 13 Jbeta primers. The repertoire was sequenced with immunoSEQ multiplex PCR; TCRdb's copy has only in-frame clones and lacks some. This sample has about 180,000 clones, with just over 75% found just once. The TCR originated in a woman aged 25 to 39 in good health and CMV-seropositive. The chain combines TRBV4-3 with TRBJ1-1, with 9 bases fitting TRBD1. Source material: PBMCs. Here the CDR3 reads CASSLIPDRGEQGAAFF. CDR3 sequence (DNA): TGCGCCAGCAGCCTAATCCCAGACAGGGGAGAACAGGGGGCAGCTTTCTTT.